This TCR beta chain came from a study of OX40 agonist ivuxolimab in advanced cancers. Overall study context: Three individuals attained partial responses, comprising one hepatocellular carcinoma case and two cutaneous melanoma cases. General study results and limits: The specificity for antigen of the expanded peripheral T cells was not determined.

Here immunoSEQ multiplex PCR was the method, and the copy in TCRdb shows in-frame clones only, minus some. The table records approximately 90,000 clones, roughly 89% of them present only once. Note on this clone: Its specificity is unknown.

Germline values: CDR1 SGHTA, CDR2 FQGNSA. The ends were cut back, 5 bases at V and 14 bases at J, with 13 bases in the middle. The CDR3 spans 11 residues. The TCR sequence derives from an adult with an advanced solid tumor such as melanoma, head and neck, liver or kidney cancer. The chain employs TRBV7-2 and TRBJ2-1, with D perhaps TRBD1 (5 bases). The specimen comprised CD4+ or CD8+ T cells sorted from blood, sampled in a trial of the OX40 agonist ivuxolimab. CDR3 nucleotides: TGTGCCAGCAGCCAGGGTCTAAGGGAGTTCTTC. It codes for CASSQGLREFF.